A single sample is the source of the 26 T cell receptor beta chains below, sequenced in a study of spatial heterogeneity in lung cancer. TCRdb recomputed calls from the 5' RACE reads with MiXCR, one row per CDR3 protein. The table has 5,000 to 6,500 distinct CDR3 sequences, roughly an eighth seen once; the top ten hold 16%. Time point reported: sample taken at primary tumor resection. Tumor, nontumor lung or frozen PBMC supplied whole RNA, sequenced without sorting. Material: normal lung tissue next to the tumor, obtained at surgery. Every receptor here comes from a male donor with early-stage non-small cell lung cancer.

The genes are TRBV6-5 and TRBJ2-6, with TRBD1 identical over 11 bases. V trimming: 5 bases; J trimming: 2 bases; junction bases outside the gene matches: 2. The length of the CDR3 is 16 residues. Per germline, CDR1 MNHEY and CDR2 SVGAGI. The CDR3 sequence is CASSRTGGAGANVLTF. In DNA, the CDR3 is TGTGCCAGCAGTCGGACAGGGGGCGCTGGGGCCAACGTCCTGACTTTC.

This clonotype was seen at least ten times. This chain joins TRBV20-1 and TRBJ2-3; 8 bases map to TRBD2. The CDR3 has 15 amino acids. Per germline, CDR1 DFQATT and CDR2 SNEGSKA (reference sequence). The ends lost 1 base at V and 6 bases at J; junction bases unmatched: 9. CDR3 residues: CSARATGGTTDTQYF. The CDR3 nucleotides read TGCAGTGCTAGAGCTACGGGAGGGACGACGGATACGCAGTATTTT.

This clonotype is labeled medium-sized (0.01 to 0.1%). The genes are TRBV6-6 and TRBJ2-3, with 12 bases that match TRBD2. The CDR3 spans 20 residues. Losses at the gene ends were 4 bases for V and 0 bases for J; bases not matched to a gene: 14. The germline V gene encodes CDR1 MNHNY and CDR2 SVGAGI (reference sequence). CDR3 loop: CASSSILLGLAGLSTDTQYF. The DNA for the CDR3 is TGTGCCAGCAGTTCGATTTTGTTGGGACTAGCGGGCCTAAGCACAGATACGCAGTATTTT.

This clonotype ranks as medium-sized. The rearrangement links TRBV11-2 to TRBJ2-7; possibly TRBD1 or TRBD2 for D (5 bases each). The CDR3 consists of 15 residues. Trimming took 5 bases from V and 3 from J, leaving 17 bases between them. Germline V lookup: CDR1 SGHAT, CDR2 FQNNGV. The CDR3 loop is CASSLTSTDYYEQYF. CDR3 nucleotides: TGTGCCAGCAGCCTGACATCGACAGACTACTACGAGCAGTACTTC.

Many counts were recorded for this clonotype. The V call is TRBV6-1, the J call TRBJ1-2, with D hard to call. The CDR3 contains 12 residues. The V end was cut by 4 bases, the J end by 4 bases, with 7 bases between. Germline CDR1 reads MNHNS; CDR2 reads SASEGT. CDR3 in DNA: TGTGCCAGCAGTGTCGGACGCTATGGCTACACCTTC. It yields the protein CASSVGRYGYTF.

J is TRBJ1-5 and V is TRBV6-1; a possible D gene is TRBD1 (6 bases). This CDR3 comprises 17 residues. Germline V lookup: CDR1 MNHNS, CDR2 SASEGT. V was clipped by 5 bases and J by 2 bases, with 19 bases between them. CDR3 sequence (DNA): TGTGCCAGCAGTAAAAAGGGGGACACGGTCGGCAATCAGCCCCAGCATTTT. Translation: CASSKKGDTVGNQPQHF.

V usage is TRBV20-1 and J usage is TRBJ2-1, with a possible D match to TRBD1 (6 bases). CDR3 size: 16 residues. Germline values: CDR1 DFQATT, CDR2 SNEGSKA (reference sequence). Trimming pared 3 bases from V and 0 bases from J, leaving 15 bases between. The CDR3 spells CSARMGAANSYNEQFF. DNA of the CDR3: TGCAGTGCTAGGATGGGGGCGGCGAACTCCTACAATGAGCAGTTCTTC.

This clonotype has a count of ten or more. The V gene is TRBV20-1, the J gene TRBJ1-1; D remains ambiguous. In germline, CDR1 is DFQATT, CDR2 SNEGSKA (reference sequence). V gave up 5 bases and J gave up 0 bases, with 10 bases separating them. This CDR3 has 13 amino acids. CDR3 DNA: TGCAGTGCTGCGATCGTAATGAACACTGAAGCTTTCTTT. Protein sequence: CSAAIVMNTEAFF.

This clonotype was detected ten times or more. The chain couples TRBV24-1 to TRBJ1-1; D is uncertain. Trimming shortened V by 3 bases and J by 1 base, and 5 bases separated the two germline ends. The germline V gene has CDR1 KGHDR and CDR2 SFDVKD. The CDR3 has 13 residues. The CDR3 loop is CATSDGQNTEAFF. CDR3 nucleotides: TGTGCCACCAGTGATGGGCAGAACACTGAAGCTTTCTTT.

At least ten counts were recorded for this clonotype. CDR3 nucleotides: TGCGCCAGCAGCCCGGACAGGCTAAGACAAGAGACCCAGTACTTC. Translated: CASSPDRLRQETQYF. The rearrangement links TRBV5-1 to TRBJ2-5; 7 bases agree with TRBD1. The V gene end was trimmed by 4 bases and the J gene end by 2 bases; junction bases not matched to a gene: 8. Germline lookup yields CDR1 SGHRS and CDR2 YFSETQ. The CDR3 is 15 amino acids.

This clonotype has a count of ten or more. The V call is TRBV18, the J call TRBJ2-1, with 11 bases identical to TRBD2. Germline values: CDR1 KGHSH, CDR2 LQKENI. The CDR3 sequence is 17 residues long. Trimming at V came to 0 bases and at J to 6 bases, leaving 7 bases not matched to a gene. CDR3 amino acids: CASSPPLAGEVGNEQFF. CDR3 sequence (DNA): TGTGCCAGCTCACCACCACTAGCGGGAGAAGTAGGCAATGAGCAGTTCTTC.

This clonotype was detected ten times or more. The chain recombines TRBV11-1 with TRBJ2-5; D is unresolved. Trimming stripped 5 bases from V and 2 bases from J, with 12 bases between. This CDR3 has 14 residues. CDR1 and CDR2 (germline): SGHAT, FQDESV (reference sequence). CDR3: CASSLQRSQETQYF. CDR3 nucleotide sequence: TGTGCCAGCAGCCTCCAACGTTCACAAGAGACCCAGTACTTC.

The V gene is TRBV29-1, the J gene TRBJ1-1; D might be TRBD1 (5 bases). Germline values: CDR1 SQVTM, CDR2 ANQGSEA. V was cut by 5 bases and J by 2 bases, with 12 bases left in between. The CDR3 is 13 amino acids. The CDR3 spells CSVFDSINTEAFF. The CDR3 region has the DNA TGCAGCGTTTTCGACAGCATAAACACTGAAGCTTTCTTT.

This clonotype ranks as medium-sized. The chain employs TRBV10-3 and TRBJ2-3; tentative D call: TRBD2 (5 bases). CDR1 is ENHRY and CDR2 is SYGVKD in the germline V gene. The V end was cut by 0 bases, the J end by 0 bases, with 10 bases between. CDR3 length: 16 amino acids. DNA of the CDR3: TGTGCCATCAGTGAGTCGAGCGGAGTTAGCACAGATACGCAGTATTTT. It codes for CAISESSGVSTDTQYF.

This clonotype was seen at least ten times. The chain recombines TRBV18 with TRBJ2-1; D tentatively fits TRBD1 or TRBD2 (5 bases each). There are 19 residues in the CDR3. V lost 2 bases and J 3 bases, leaving 23 bases between the germline ends. Looked up from germline, CDR1 is KGHSH and CDR2 is LQKENI. DNA of the CDR3: TGTGCCAGCTCACCATTTAAAGTAAGGGACGGAATACTCTACAATGAGCAGTTCTTC. Encoded protein: CASSPFKVRDGILYNEQFF. Full variable domain (outside the CDR3, taken from reference TRBV18 and TRBJ2-1): NAGVMQNPRHLVRRRGQEARLRCSPMKGHSHVYWYRQLPEEGLKFMVYLQKENIIDESGMPKERFSAEFPKEGPSILRIQQVVRGDSAAYFCASSPFKVRDGILYNEQFFGPGTRLTVL.

This clonotype was detected many times. The chain uses TRBV5-1 and TRBJ1-2; D is unclear. From germline, CDR1 is SGHRS and CDR2 YFSETQ. This CDR3 region has 15 residues. The ends were cut back, 0 bases at V and 4 bases at J, with 13 bases in the middle. CDR3 nucleotides: TGCGCCAGCAGCTTGGCGCTAGGCAGTTCCTATGGCTACACCTTC. The encoded protein is CASSLALGSSYGYTF.

This clonotype appeared many times. The J gene is TRBJ1-1, the V gene TRBV6-1; the match to TRBD1 covers 8 bases. CDR1 and CDR2 from the germline V gene are MNHNS and SASEGT. V lost 5 bases and J lost 5; bases outside the gene matches: 4. The CDR3 length is 13 residues. CDR3 sequence reads: CASSRTGFTEAFF. DNA of the CDR3: TGTGCCAGCAGTAGGACAGGGTTTACTGAAGCTTTCTTT.

In this sample, this clonotype turned up a few times. The chain employs TRBV29-1 and TRBJ2-5; no reliable D call. The CDR3 is 12 amino acids. Looked up from germline, CDR1 is SQVTM and CDR2 is ANQGSEA. The germline V and J ends were trimmed by 4 bases and 1 base, with 7 bases remaining between them. CDR3 in DNA: TGCAGCGTTGGAGAAGGCCAAGAGACCCAGTACTTC. Translated, it gives CSVGEGQETQYF. The variable domain in full, completed from reference TRBV29-1 and TRBJ2-5, reads SAVISQKPSRDICQRGTSLTIQCQVDSQVTMMFWYRQQPGQSLTLIATANQGSEATYESGFVIDKFPISRPNLTFSTLTVSNMSPEDSSIYLCSVGEGQETQYFGPGTRLLVL.

This clonotype rates as medium-sized. V is TRBV12-3 or TRBV12-4 and J is TRBJ2-7, with no clear D. CDR3 length: 15 amino acids. V was pared by 3 bases and J by 6 bases, with 18 bases between. In DNA form, the CDR3 reads TGTGCCAGCAGTTTGGTATCGCCGGTCCTCGGCGAGCAGTACTTC. It translates to CASSLVSPVLGEQYF.

By sample share, this clonotype is medium-sized (0.01 to 0.1%). This sequence joins TRBV10-3 and TRBJ1-2; 8 bases agree with TRBD1. Germline lookup yields CDR1 ENHRY and CDR2 SYGVKD. Losses at the gene ends were 3 bases for V and 5 bases for J; bases not matched to a gene: 5. The CDR3 spans 14 residues. The CDR3 sequence: CAISELTGGYGYTF. CDR3 DNA: TGTGCCATCAGTGAACTTACAGGGGGATATGGCTACACCTTC.

At least ten counts were recorded for this clonotype. The chain combines TRBV7-6 with TRBJ1-6; no clear D. V lost 1 base, J lost 7 bases, and 8 bases lay in between. CDR1 SGHVS and CDR2 FNYEAQ come from the germline V gene. This CDR3 comprises 14 residues. The CDR3 spells CASSLGSENSPLHF. CDR3 sequence (DNA): TGTGCCAGCAGCTTAGGGTCCGAGAATTCACCCCTCCACTTT. The whole variable domain, filled in from reference TRBV7-6 and TRBJ1-6, reads GAGVSQSPRYKVTKRGQDVALRCDPISGHVSLYWYRQALGQGPEFLTYFNYEAQQDKSGLPNDRFSAERPEGSISTLTIQRTEQRDSAMYRCASSLGSENSPLHFGNGTRLTVT.

This clonotype rates as medium-sized. The gene calls are TRBV15 and TRBJ2-1; 8 nucleotides align to TRBD2. The CDR3 length is 19 residues. The V and J ends lost 0 bases and 4 bases, in that order; junction bases with no gene match: 14. Germline assignment: CDR1 LNHNV and CDR2 YYDKDF (reference sequence). The chain's CDR3 is CATSRDKGGGTSGYNEQFF. The CDR3 DNA follows: TGTGCCACCAGCAGAGATAAAGGCGGCGGCACTAGCGGATACAATGAGCAGTTCTTC.

This clonotype is a singleton in its sample. The V gene is TRBV7-2, the J gene TRBJ2-1; 11 bases are shared with TRBD2. Germline V CDR1 and CDR2: SGHTA, FQGNSA. V lost 4 bases and J lost 10; bases outside the gene matches: 9. The CDR3 is made up of 15 amino acids. The CDR3 loop reads CASSSLAGGRQEQFF. CDR3 bases: TGTGCCAGCAGCTCGCTAGCGGGAGGCCGTCAGGAGCAGTTCTTC.

There are a few counts of this clonotype. V gene TRBV28 combines with J gene TRBJ2-7, with a weak D call TRBD2 (5 bases). The CDR3 has 11 amino acids. Trimming removed 4 bases at V and 6 bases at J, with 7 bases between. CDR1 is MDHEN, CDR2 SYDVKM, per germline. The chain's CDR3 is CASSSEVEQYF. CDR3 sequence (DNA): TGTGCCAGCAGTTCGGAGGTCGAGCAGTACTTC.

This clonotype is deemed medium-sized. The V gene is TRBV24-1, the J gene TRBJ1-1, with TRBD1 identical over 7 bases. Germline V gives CDR1 KGHDR, CDR2 SFDVKD. Losses at the gene ends were 3 bases for V and 7 bases for J; bases not matched to a gene: 7. The CDR3 is made up of 14 amino acids. CDR3 amino acids: CATSDAGQESEAFF. The CDR3 coding sequence is TGTGCCACCAGTGATGCAGGACAGGAAAGTGAAGCTTTCTTT.

CDR3 protein: CASSLGGSRYGYTF. The CDR3 nucleotides read TGTGCCAGCAGCTTAGGGGGTTCGCGCTATGGCTACACCTTC. This sequence joins TRBV7-9 and TRBJ1-2; no firm D call. Germline V gene sequence: CDR1 SEHNR, CDR2 FQNEAQ (reference sequence). The CDR3 covers 14 residues. The V end was cut by 1 base, the J end by 4 bases, with 10 bases between.